What follows are 25 T cell receptor beta chains derived from one specimen sequenced in a study of T-cell reconstitution after alpha-beta-depleted transplantation in children. Preparation of the TCRbeta library was carried out with unique molecular identifiers. One entry per CDR3 protein, called by TCRdb with MiXCR from the PCR reads. Among 700,000 to 850,000 distinct CDR3 sequences listed, around 17% were seen once. The sample here was PBMCs, mostly from graft donor cells, taken 360 days after TCRalphabeta/CD19-depleted stem cell transplant. These receptors were taken from a male patient between 5 and 17 years old who had a stem cell transplant for acute lymphoblastic leukemia, so the T cells may come from the graft donor.

Note on this clonotype: Germline is not matched at one junction end, which may reflect a read error. The CDR3 DNA is TGCGCCAGCAGCTTGGCCGCGGGATCCTTCAATGAGCAGTTCTTC. This translates into CASSLAAGSFNEQFF. The V gene is TRBV5-1, the J gene TRBJ2-1; D is perhaps TRBD2 (6 bases). CDR1 SGHRS and CDR2 YFSETQ come from the germline V gene. The CDR3 covers 15 residues.

This clonotype was recorded at least ten times. In nucleotides, the CDR3 is TGTGCTAGTGGCACCGGACAGGGAGGTTCTGGAAACACCATATATTTT. This codes for CASGTGQGGSGNTIYF. The rearrangement uses TRBV12-5 and TRBJ1-3, with TRBD1 matching over 8 bases. The length of the CDR3 is 16 residues. V gave up 6 bases and J gave up 1 base; unmatched junction bases: 8. Germline lookup yields CDR1 LGHNT and CDR2 FRNRAP. Together with reference TRBV12-5 and TRBJ1-3, the CDR3 gives the full variable domain: DARVTQTPRHKVTEMGQEVTMRCQPILGHNTVFWYRQTMMQGLELLAYFRNRAPLDDSGMPKDRFSAEMPDATLATLKIQPSEPRDSAVYFCASGTGQGGSGNTIYFGEGSWLTVV.

V usage is TRBV7-9 and J usage is TRBJ2-7; 11 positions agree with TRBD2. Per the germline V gene, CDR1 is SEHNR and CDR2 is FQNEAQ (reference sequence). J lost 6 bases, V lost 4 bases, and 8 bases had no gene match. The length of the CDR3 is 15 residues. The CDR3 spells CASSSLAGGGLEQYF. Written as DNA, the CDR3 is TGTGCCAGCAGCTCCCTAGCGGGAGGCGGGCTCGAGCAGTACTTC.

In this sample, this clonotype turned up once. The CDR3 bases are TGTGCCAGCAGTTTTTTAGGCTCCCAGGGCAATCTCTATGGCTACACCTTC. Its protein product is CASSFLGSQGNLYGYTF. The chain links TRBV27 to TRBJ1-2, with D possibly TRBD1 on 5 matching bases. The CDR3 has 17 residues. From germline, CDR1 is MNHEY and CDR2 SMNVEV (reference sequence). The germline V and J ends were trimmed by 3 bases and 4 bases, with 21 bases remaining between them.

This clonotype came up many times. The chain carries TRBV20-1 and TRBJ2-7; the match to TRBD1 covers 7 bases. Germline V lookup: CDR1 DFQATT, CDR2 SNEGSKA (reference sequence). J was trimmed by 0 bases and V by 1 base; bases with no gene match: 6. The CDR3 length is 15 residues. CDR3 nucleotides: TGCAGTGCTAGAGGCCAGACAGGGTCCTCCTACGAGCAGTACTTC. It encodes CSARGQTGSSYEQYF.

In this sample, this clonotype turned up a few times. The chain carries TRBV19 and TRBJ2-1, with TRBD2 matching 12 bases. J lost 10 bases, V lost 5 bases, and 9 bases had no gene match. This CDR3 has 15 residues. Germline CDR1 reads LNHDA; CDR2 reads SQIVND (reference sequence). CDR3 nucleotides: TGTGCCAGTAGTCCGTCTAGCGGGAGGGCCGGGGAGCAGTTCTTC. Its translation: CASSPSSGRAGEQFF.

The genes are TRBV11-1 and TRBJ2-7; D remains ambiguous. Trimming shortened V by 3 bases and J by 2 bases, and 8 bases separated the two germline ends. CDR3 length: 13 residues. Germline V gene lookup returns CDR1 SGHAT and CDR2 FQDESV (reference sequence). The CDR3: CASSFSWAYEQYF. DNA of the CDR3: TGTGCCAGCAGCTTCTCCTGGGCCTACGAGCAGTACTTC.

CDR3 sequence: CASSPPGHGAKNIQFF. The CDR3 nucleotides read TGTGCCAGCAGTCCCCCGGGACACGGAGCCAAAAACATTCAGTTCTTC. This sequence joins TRBV25-1 and TRBJ2-4; maybe TRBD1 (6 bases). The better agreement between TRBJ2-1 and the DNA end casts doubt on the J call. The CDR3 runs to 16 residues. Germline CDR1 MGHDK, CDR2 SYGVNS.

This clonotype was counted at least ten times. The genes are TRBV12-3 or TRBV12-4 and TRBJ2-7; D assignment may be TRBD1 or TRBD2 (5 bases each). The germline V and J ends were trimmed by 8 bases and 3 bases, with 8 bases remaining between them. CDR3 length equals 11 residues. DNA of the CDR3: TGTGCCAGCGGGGGAAACTACGAGCAGTACTTC. It translates to CASGGNYEQYF.

This clonotype was recorded a few times. This rearrangement joins TRBV3-1 to TRBJ2-3, with unresolved D. Per germline, CDR1 LGHDT and CDR2 YNNKEL (reference sequence). Trimming took off 4 bases at V and 6 bases at J, with 8 bases between the two ends. The CDR3 runs 12 residues. DNA for the CDR3: TGTGCCAGCAGCCGAGAGGTGGATACGCAGTATTTT. This gives the protein CASSREVDTQYF.

This clonotype was detected ten times or more. The chain uses TRBV27 and TRBJ2-1, with 7 positions matching TRBD2. The CDR3 length is 15 residues. Trimming took 3 bases from V and 2 from J; bases not matched to a gene: 4. CDR1 and CDR2 (germline): MNHEY, SMNVEV (reference sequence). The CDR3 here is CASSFRGRAYNEQFF. In nucleotides, the CDR3 is TGTGCCAGCAGTTTTCGAGGGAGGGCCTACAATGAGCAGTTCTTC.

The genes are TRBV2 and TRBJ2-7; possible D gene TRBD2, 6 bases. CDR1 SNHLY and CDR2 FYNNEI come from the germline V gene. The CDR3 has 18 residues. Trimming removed 2 bases from V and 2 bases from J, with 22 bases in between. The CDR3 here is CASSEQDTQSIAAYEQYF. The CDR3 region has the DNA TGTGCCAGCAGTGAACAGGACACACAGAGCATAGCGGCCTACGAGCAGTACTTC.

This clonotype has only a few counts. The rearrangement links TRBV5-1 to TRBJ2-1; D may be TRBD2 (5 bases). Trimming took off 4 bases at V and 15 bases at J, with 20 bases between the two ends. From germline, CDR1 is SGHRS and CDR2 YFSETQ. This CDR3 has 13 amino acids. The CDR3 DNA reads as TGCGCCAGCAGCCAAGCGGACGGAACGGGTAGGTTCTTC. Encoded protein: CASSQADGTGRFF.

At least ten counts were recorded for this clonotype. The chain carries TRBV20-1 and TRBJ1-1; D not resolved. V was pared by 2 bases and J by 6 bases, with 1 base between. The CDR3 extends over 9 amino acids. Germline CDR1 is DFQATT and CDR2 is SNEGSKA (reference sequence). The CDR3 sequence: CSARSEAFF. DNA of the CDR3: TGCAGTGCTAGATCTGAAGCTTTCTTT.

This clonotype was seen a handful of times. DNA of the CDR3: TGTGCCAGCAGTTACGGGGGGCACGAGCAGTACTTC. Translation gives CASSYGGHEQYF. This rearrangement joins TRBV6-6 to TRBJ2-7; D tentatively reads TRBD1 or TRBD2 (6 bases each). V was clipped by 2 bases and J by 5 bases, with 7 bases between them. The CDR3 is made up of 12 amino acids. Germline V CDR1 and CDR2: MNHNY, SVGAGI (reference sequence).

This clonotype was observed many times. This chain connects TRBV24-1 to TRBJ2-1; 10 nucleotides align to TRBD2. Germline V CDR1 and CDR2: KGHDR, SFDVKD. Trimming cost V 6 bases and J 11 bases; bases outside gene matches: 9. This CDR3 comprises 14 residues. This chain's CDR3 is CATSPGTSAVKQFF. In DNA, the CDR3 is TGTGCCACCAGTCCCGGGACTAGCGCGGTGAAGCAGTTCTTC.

The gene calls are TRBV5-1 and TRBJ2-7, with D unclear. CDR1 is SGHRS, CDR2 YFSETQ, per germline. The V gene lost 7 bases and the J gene lost 0 bases, with 17 bases spanning the gap. This CDR3 has 15 residues. Written as DNA, the CDR3 is TGCGCCAGCCCCCCTTATTCATCGAGCTCCTACGAGCAGTACTTC. It codes for CASPPYSSSSYEQYF. Drawing the rest from reference TRBV5-1 and TRBJ2-7, the complete variable domain is KAGVTQTPRYLIKTRGQQVTLSCSPISGHRSVSWYQQTPGQGLQFLFEYFSETQRNKGNFPGRFSGRQFSNSRSEMNVSTLELGDSALYLCASPPYSSSSYEQYFGPGTRLTVT.

In its sample, this clonotype was seen a few times. The V and J genes are TRBV20-1 and TRBJ2-1; 11 bases fit TRBD2. There are 15 residues in the CDR3. Germline V gives CDR1 DFQATT, CDR2 SNEGSKA (reference sequence). V lost 5 bases and J lost 5; bases outside the gene matches: 8. CDR3 in amino acids: CSALTLAGVNNEQFF. CDR3 DNA sequence: TGCAGTGCTCTAACACTAGCGGGGGTAAACAATGAGCAGTTCTTC.

The CDR3 is CASSQDFGLTFLRTDTQYF. The CDR3 nucleotides read TGTGCCAGCAGCCAAGATTTCGGACTCACATTCCTTCGAACAGATACGCAGTATTTT. The chain combines TRBV14 with TRBJ2-3; D is perhaps TRBD2 (5 bases). The germline V gene has CDR1 SGHDN and CDR2 FVKESK. The CDR3 is 19 residues long. V was cut by 0 bases and J by 3 bases, with 22 bases left in between.

J is TRBJ2-1 and V is TRBV27; TRBD2 matches 7 bases. This CDR3 is 15 amino acids long. The V gene end was trimmed by 6 bases and the J gene end by 0 bases; junction bases not matched to a gene: 5. Germline-derived CDR1 and CDR2 are MNHEY and SMNVEV (reference sequence). CDR3 protein: CASRTAGDSYNEQFF. CDR3 coding DNA: TGTGCCAGCAGAACCGCGGGAGACTCCTACAATGAGCAGTTCTTC.

The genes are TRBV3-1 and TRBJ2-3; D call uncertain. The CDR3 covers 13 residues. V dropped 1 base and J dropped 9 bases, with 11 bases sitting between them. Germline V lookup: CDR1 LGHDT, CDR2 YNNKEL (reference sequence). As DNA, the CDR3 is TGTGCCAGCAGCCAAGGAGCACATCGGACGCAGTATTTT. Protein sequence: CASSQGAHRTQYF.

The chain has TRBV12-3 or TRBV12-4 and TRBJ2-1; TRBD2 matches at 11 bases. The CDR3 covers 16 residues. The V gene end was trimmed by 4 bases and the J gene end by 3 bases; junction bases not matched to a gene: 5. The CDR3 DNA reads as TGTGCCAGCAGTTCAATTAGCGGGAGGGTCTACAATGAGCAGTTCTTC. It translates to CASSSISGRVYNEQFF.

This clonotype showed up just a few times. The CDR3 bases are TGCAGTGCTAGAGGGGCAGGGGGCAATCAGCCCCAGCATTTT. Amino acids: CSARGAGGNQPQHF. The V gene is TRBV20-1, the J gene TRBJ1-5, with D maybe TRBD1 (6 bases). V was cut by 1 base and J by 2 bases, with 9 bases left in between. The CDR3 runs 14 residues. The germline V gene encodes CDR1 DFQATT and CDR2 SNEGSKA (reference sequence).

This clonotype showed up many times. The chain is built from TRBV12-3 or TRBV12-4 and TRBJ2-1; 9 bases line up with TRBD1. The length of the CDR3 is 15 residues. V lost 5 bases to trimming and J lost 9 bases; unmatched junction nucleotides: 11. This CDR3 reads CASSPGQGSHGEQFF. The CDR3 region has the DNA TGTGCCAGCAGTCCGGGACAGGGATCGCACGGTGAGCAGTTCTTC.

Only a few counts were recorded for this clonotype. This rearrangement joins TRBV9 to TRBJ2-3; 9 nucleotides agree with TRBD2. In germline, CDR1 is SGDLS, CDR2 YYNGEE. The junction had 11 bases not matched to a gene; V was cut back by 2 bases and J by 4 bases. The CDR3 covers 17 residues. CDR3 nucleotides: TGTGCCAGCAGCGTTGCAATAGCGGGAGTAAATGCAGATACGCAGTATTTT. Translated: CASSVAIAGVNADTQYF.